A selection of T cell receptor beta chains follows, all from one sample in a study of pediatric ulcerative colitis. Sequencing was performed with immunoSEQ multiplex PCR; in TCRdb, only in-frame clones are kept and a portion is missing. This table has 65,000 or so clones, 85% to 90% appearing once. The sequencing input was blood. Receptor source: a boy aged 5-17 years with severe ulcerative colitis. The CDR3 runs from the conserved cysteine through the conserved F or W. A D gene is named only where the DNA matches it firmly. Where a row states a size, it is once, few, many or the class of an expanded clone; other rows omit it.

>.|.|TRBV6-5|TRBJ2-3
CASNSDSSTDTQYF
TGTGCCAGCAACTCGGACTCTAGCACAGATACGCAGTATTTT
>.|.|TRBV5-6|TRBJ2-6
CASETVGANVLTF
TGTGCCAGCGAGACAGTGGGGGCCAACGTCCTGACTTTC
>.|.|TRBV27|TRBJ1-1
CASSLRGMNTEAFF
TGTGCCAGCAGTTTACGGGGGATGAACACTGAAGCTTTCTTT
>.|.|TRBV19|TRBJ1-1
CASSFGIMNTEAFF
TGTGCCAGTAGTTTCGGGATCATGAACACTGAAGCTTTCTTT
>TRBD2|.|TRBV7-9|TRBJ2-1
CASSLIAGAINEQFF
TGTGCCAGCAGCTTGATAGCGGGAGCTATAAATGAGCAGTTCTTC
>TRBD2|.|TRBV7-2|TRBJ2-1
CASSLSTSGRHEQFF
TGTGCCAGCAGCTTATCAACTAGCGGGAGGCATGAGCAGTTCTTC
>TRBD2|.|TRBV5-1|TRBJ2-5
CASSMTSGRAWETQYF
TGCGCCAGCAGCATGACTAGCGGGAGGGCCTGGGAGACCCAGTACTTC
>.|.|TRBV9|TRBJ2-5
CASSVGQRLLIQETQYF
TGTGCCAGCAGCGTAGGACAGAGACTCCTGATTCAAGAGACCCAGTACTTC
>TRBD2|.|TRBV29-1|TRBJ2-7
CSVEALAGNEQYF
TGCAGCGTTGAAGCGCTAGCGGGAAACGAGCAGTACTTC
>TRBD1|once|TRBV19|TRBJ2-7
CASKTGTGPYEQYF
TGTGCCAGCAAGACCGGGACAGGGCCCTACGAGCAGTACTTC
>.|.|TRBV5-6|TRBJ2-3
CASSFWVTVTDTQYF
TGTGCCAGCAGCTTCTGGGTCACAGTGACAGATACGCAGTATTTT
>.|.|TRBV5-1|TRBJ2-2
CASSFREYTGELFF
TGCGCCAGCAGCTTCCGGGAGTACACCGGGGAGCTGTTTTTT
>.|.|TRBV30|TRBJ1-5
CAWSRDLGFFSNQPQHF
TGTGCCTGGAGTCGGGACTTGGGCTTTTTTAGCAATCAGCCCCAGCATTTT
>TRBD2|.|TRBV5-1|TRBJ2-7
CASSLVAWTSVPYEQYF
TGCGCCAGCAGCTTGGTGGCCTGGACTAGCGTACCCTACGAGCAGTACTTC
>TRBD2|.|TRBV7-9|TRBJ2-3
CASSLGVSGTLAKQYF
TGTGCCAGCAGCTTAGGGGTTAGCGGGACCTTAGCAAAGCAGTATTTT
>.|.|TRBV19|TRBJ2-5
CASSGSETQYF
TGTGCCAGTAGCGGGTCGGAGACCCAGTACTTC
>.|.|TRBV4-1|TRBJ2-6
CASSPPGAGANVLTF
TGCGCCAGCAGCCCGCCAGGGGCTGGGGCCAACGTCCTGACTTTC
>TRBD2|.|TRBV30|TRBJ2-4
CAWSGLADIQYF
TGTGCCTGGAGTGGACTAGCAGACATTCAGTACTTC
>TRBD2|.|TRBV7-2|TRBJ2-1
CASSLGLAGPLNLF
TGTGCCAGCAGCCTGGGACTAGCGGGCCCCCTTAACCTCTTC
>TRBD2|few|TRBV29-1|TRBJ2-2
CSVLGLAGRTGELFF
TGCAGCGTTCTGGGGCTAGCGGGGCGCACCGGGGAGCTGTTTTTT
>TRBD1|.|TRBV2|TRBJ1-4
CASGQGAQSEKLFF
TGTGCCAGCGGACAGGGGGCGCAATCGGAAAAACTGTTTTTT
>TRBD2|.|TRBV4-3|TRBJ2-1
CASSQDVGEGDEQFF
TGCGCCAGCAGCCAAGATGTGGGGGAGGGAGATGAGCAGTTCTTC
>.|.|TRBV6-5|TRBJ1-3
CASSNKRTLGNTIYF
TGTGCCAGCAGTAACAAACGGACTCTCGGAAACACCATATATTTT
>.|.|TRBV13|TRBJ1-1
CASSAGMNTEAFF
TGTGCCAGCAGCGCCGGTATGAACACTGAAGCTTTCTTT
>.|.|TRBV19|TRBJ1-5
CASSSSGLGNQPQHF
TGTGCCAGTAGTAGCTCAGGGTTGGGCAATCAGCCCCAGCATTTT
>.|.|TRBV30|TRBJ1-5
CAWSLDSLNQPQHF
TGTGCCTGGAGTTTAGACAGCCTTAATCAGCCCCAGCATTTT
>TRBD2|.|TRBV2|TRBJ2-3
CASRRLAGAGGGTDTQYF
TGTGCCAGCAGGAGACTAGCGGGAGCGGGCGGCGGCACAGATACGCAGTATTTT
>.|.|TRBV25-1|TRBJ2-1
CASSEPGINEQFF
TGTGCCAGCAGTGAACCCGGGATAAATGAGCAGTTCTTC
>.|.|TRBV4-3|TRBJ2-5
CASSRNAKETQYF
TGCGCCAGCAGCCGGAACGCAAAAGAGACCCAGTACTTC
>TRBD2|once|TRBV27|TRBJ2-3
CASSRSGRARTDTQYF
TGTGCCAGCAGTCGGAGCGGGAGGGCCCGCACAGATACGCAGTATTTT
>.|.|TRBV29-1|TRBJ2-1
CSVEEQGSYNEQFF
TGCAGCGTTGAAGAACAGGGATCCTACAATGAGCAGTTCTTC
>TRBD1|.|TRBV2|TRBJ1-3
CASSSQGANPGNTIYF
TGTGCCAGCAGTTCCCAGGGGGCCAATCCTGGAAACACCATATATTTT
>.|.|TRBV29-1|TRBJ2-2
CSVLGYTGELFF
TGCAGCGTTTTGGGATACACCGGGGAGCTGTTTTTT
>.|.|TRBV27|TRBJ2-3
CASSLIPGTDTQYF
TGTGCCAGCAGTTTGATCCCGGGGACAGATACGCAGTATTTT
>TRBD1|.|TRBV4-1|TRBJ1-2
CASSQGQGNPSYGYTF
TGCGCCAGCAGCCAGGGACAGGGGAACCCCTCCTATGGCTACACCTTC
>.|.|TRBV19|TRBJ2-3
CASSSQSTDTQYF
TGTGCCAGTAGTTCCCAGAGCACAGATACGCAGTATTTT
>TRBD2|.|TRBV12-5|TRBJ2-1
CASGPDLSGSTPNEQFF
TGTGCTAGTGGTCCCGATCTTAGCGGGAGCACCCCCAATGAGCAGTTCTTC
>TRBD2|once|TRBV7-6|TRBJ2-5
CASSLGGGGSGETQYF
TGTGCCAGCAGCTTAGGTGGGGGGGGTAGCGGAGAGACCCAGTACTTC
>.|.|TRBV10-1|TRBJ2-3
CASSDARADTQYF
TGCGCCAGCAGTGACGCGAGGGCTGATACGCAGTATTTT
>TRBD1|few|TRBV4-1|TRBJ1-2
CASSQDPQGAHYGYTF
TGCGCCAGCAGCCAAGATCCACAGGGGGCACACTATGGCTACACCTTC
>.|.|TRBV5-6|TRBJ1-2
CASSLASGPTDGYTF
TGTGCCAGCAGCTTGGCCTCAGGGCCTACCGATGGCTACACCTTC
>.|.|TRBV27|TRBJ2-1
CASSLLASDEQFF
TGTGCCAGCAGTTTGCTAGCCTCGGATGAGCAGTTCTTC
>.|few|TRBV14|TRBJ2-7
CASSPQRYEQYF
TGTGCCAGCAGCCCCCAGAGGTACGAGCAGTACTTC
>.|.|TRBV9|TRBJ2-3
CASSLASTDTQYF
TGTGCCAGCAGCCTAGCCTCCACAGATACGCAGTATTTT
>.|.|TRBV27|TRBJ1-1
CASSSGTGNTEAFF
TGTGCCAGCAGCTCGGGAACTGGGAACACTGAAGCTTTCTTT
>TRBD1|.|TRBV6-1|TRBJ2-3
CASRQGPVTDTQYF
TGTGCCAGTAGACAGGGCCCAGTAACAGATACGCAGTATTTT
>.|.|TRBV7-6|TRBJ2-3
CASSLGPTTSTDTQYF
TGTGCCAGCAGCCTCGGACCCACAACGTCCACAGATACGCAGTATTTT
>.|once|TRBV4-1|TRBJ2-2
CASSQLQSGELFF
TGCGCCAGCAGCCAGCTACAGTCCGGGGAGCTGTTTTTT
>TRBD1|.|TRBV2|TRBJ2-6
CASSPRTGVGANVLTF
TGTGCCAGCAGTCCGAGGACAGGGGTGGGGGCCAACGTCCTGACTTTC
>.|.|TRBV6-1|TRBJ2-4
CASSDNPTRSIAKNIQYF
TGTGCCAGCAGTGATAATCCCACCAGATCGATAGCCAAAAACATTCAGTACTTC
>.|.|TRBV19|TRBJ2-2
CASRLAGTRNTGELFF
TGTGCCAGTAGGCTAGCCGGGACGAGGAACACCGGGGAGCTGTTTTTT
>.|.|TRBV19|TRBJ2-1
CASSIIEGPYNEQFF
TGTGCCAGTAGTATAATTGAGGGTCCGTACAATGAGCAGTTCTTC
>.|.|TRBV7-9|TRBJ2-2
CASSLSGITGELFF
TGTGCCAGCAGCTTATCGGGGATCACCGGGGAGCTGTTTTTT
>.|once|TRBV10-3|TRBJ1-1
CAISWTLGSGNTEAFF
TGTGCCATCAGCTGGACCCTCGGAAGTGGGAACACTGAAGCTTTCTTT